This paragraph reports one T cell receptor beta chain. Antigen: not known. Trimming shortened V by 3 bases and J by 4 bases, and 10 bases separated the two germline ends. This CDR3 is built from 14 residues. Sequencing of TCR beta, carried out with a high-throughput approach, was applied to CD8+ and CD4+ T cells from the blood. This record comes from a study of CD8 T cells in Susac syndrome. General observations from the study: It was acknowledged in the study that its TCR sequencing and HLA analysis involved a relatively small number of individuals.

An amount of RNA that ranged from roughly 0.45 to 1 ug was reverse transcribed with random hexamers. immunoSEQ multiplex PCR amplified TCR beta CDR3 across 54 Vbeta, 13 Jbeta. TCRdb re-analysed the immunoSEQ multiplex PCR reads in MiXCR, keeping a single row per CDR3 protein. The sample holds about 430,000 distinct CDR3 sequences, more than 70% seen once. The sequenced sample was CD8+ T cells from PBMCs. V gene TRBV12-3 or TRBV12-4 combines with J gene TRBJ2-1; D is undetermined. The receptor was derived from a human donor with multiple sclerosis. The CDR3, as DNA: TGTGCCAGCAGTTTGATCGGGCAATACAATGAGCAGTTCTTC. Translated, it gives CASSLIGQYNEQFF.